The rows below give T cell receptor beta chains drawn from one sample of a study of cytomegalovirus exposure and HLA in healthy donors. Generated by immunoSEQ multiplex PCR, the TCRdb table keeps only in-frame clones and is missing some. The table lists roughly 100,000 clones. The sample consisted of PBMCs. The receptors here all came from a middle-aged man in good health and CMV-seronegative. CDR3s include the opening cysteine and the closing phenylalanine or tryptophan. Fields, in order: CDR3 DNA, CDR3 protein, V gene, J gene, D gene. D genes are given only for firm matches.

cdr3_nt: TGCGCCAGCAGTGGGACTAGCGTTGACCAAGAGACCCAGTACTTC
cdr3_aa: CASSGTSVDQETQYF
v_call: TRBV10-1
j_call: TRBJ2-5
d_call: TRBD2

cdr3_nt: TGTGCCAGTAGTACGGGGACAGTGAACACTGAAGCTTTCTTT
cdr3_aa: CASSTGTVNTEAFF
v_call: TRBV19
j_call: TRBJ1-1
d_call: TRBD1

cdr3_nt: TGCAGCGTGCCAACAGGGTCTGAGCAGTACTTC
cdr3_aa: CSVPTGSEQYF
v_call: TRBV29-1
j_call: TRBJ2-7
d_call: NA

cdr3_nt: TGTGCCAGCAGTTCTCCCCAGGGACAGGGGAGCACTGAAGCTTTCTTT
cdr3_aa: CASSSPQGQGSTEAFF
v_call: TRBV27
j_call: TRBJ1-1
d_call: TRBD1

cdr3_nt: TGTGCCAGCAGCCCGGGGGACTGGGAGACCCAGTACTTC
cdr3_aa: CASSPGDWETQYF
v_call: TRBV7-7
j_call: TRBJ2-5
d_call: NA

cdr3_nt: TGTGCCAGCAGCTCCAGGGCCGGAGCCAATGAGCAGTTCTTC
cdr3_aa: CASSSRAGANEQFF
v_call: TRBV5-4
j_call: TRBJ2-1
d_call: NA

cdr3_nt: TGTGCCAGTAGTTCCGGACTGAAAACAGATACGCAGTATTTT
cdr3_aa: CASSSGLKTDTQYF
v_call: TRBV19
j_call: TRBJ2-3
d_call: NA

cdr3_nt: TGTGCCAGCTCACCACTCGGGAGAGGCTATGAGCAGTTCTTC
cdr3_aa: CASSPLGRGYEQFF
v_call: TRBV18
j_call: TRBJ2-1
d_call: NA

cdr3_nt: TGTGCCAGCAGCCAAGACAGCCCCAACAGTAACTATGGCTACACCTTC
cdr3_aa: CASSQDSPNSNYGYTF
v_call: TRBV14
j_call: TRBJ1-2
d_call: NA

cdr3_nt: TGTGCCAGTAGTATTGGGGGGGGGCCTTACAATGAGCAGTTCTTC
cdr3_aa: CASSIGGGPYNEQFF
v_call: TRBV19
j_call: TRBJ2-1
d_call: NA

cdr3_nt: TGTGCCAGCAGCCGCAGGATCGGCGAGCAGTACTTC
cdr3_aa: CASSRRIGEQYF
v_call: TRBV7-2
j_call: TRBJ2-7
d_call: NA

cdr3_nt: TGTGCCACCAGCAGAGTGACAGGGTCCTACGAGCAGTACTTC
cdr3_aa: CATSRVTGSYEQYF
v_call: TRBV15
j_call: TRBJ2-7
d_call: TRBD1

cdr3_nt: TGTGCCAGCAGCTTAGATCCAACAGCCAATGAGCAGTTCTTC
cdr3_aa: CASSLDPTANEQFF
v_call: TRBV11-3
j_call: TRBJ2-1
d_call: NA

cdr3_nt: TGCGCCAGCAGCCTGGGACAGGGGAATGAAAAACTGTTTTTT
cdr3_aa: CASSLGQGNEKLFF
v_call: TRBV5-1
j_call: TRBJ1-4
d_call: TRBD1

cdr3_nt: TGTGCCAGCTCACCGTCGGGGGGGGGCTACGAGCAGTACTTC
cdr3_aa: CASSPSGGGYEQYF
v_call: TRBV18
j_call: TRBJ2-7
d_call: TRBD2

cdr3_nt: TGCGCCAGCAGCTTGGCCTTGGCTCCGGAGGCTTATAATGAGCAGTTCTTC
cdr3_aa: CASSLALAPEAYNEQFF
v_call: TRBV5-1
j_call: TRBJ2-1
d_call: NA

cdr3_nt: TGTGCCAGCAGGGGCAAGGGACAGGGAGGTTATGAGCAGTTCTTC
cdr3_aa: CASRGKGQGGYEQFF
v_call: TRBV27
j_call: TRBJ2-1
d_call: TRBD1